A selection of T cell receptor beta chains follows, all from one sample in a study of blood T cell repertoires in COVID-19. Clones were sequenced by immunoSEQ multiplex PCR, and TCRdb holds only the in-frame ones, with some missing. The top ten hold approximately 40% of the sample, which has approximately 76,000 clones, about 80% seen once. The source material was peripheral blood. These receptors all stem from a woman in her 70s with acute or convalescent COVID-19. The CDR3 runs from the conserved cysteine through the conserved F or W. The D gene is left open where the match is weak. Where a row states a size, it is once, few, many or the class of an expanded clone; other rows omit it.

>TRBV19|TRBJ1-3|TRBD1|.
TGTGCCAGTAGCGCAGGACAGGAAATCTCTGGAAACACCATATATTTT
CASSAGQEISGNTIYF
>TRBV5-4|TRBJ2-2|.|.
TGTGCCAGCAGCTTGGCCGGGCTGGGAGCCGGGGAGCTGTTTTTT
CASSLAGLGAGELFF
>TRBV20-1|TRBJ1-1|.|.
TGCAGTGCTAGGCGGGGGAGTGGGGCTTTCTTT
CSARRGSGAFF
>TRBV5-6|TRBJ1-2|TRBD1|.
TGTGCCAGCAGCTTGGGGGGACAGGGAATTAACTATGGCTACACCTTC
CASSLGGQGINYGYTF
>TRBV6-2/TRBV6-3|TRBJ2-7|.|medium-sized
TGTGCCAGCAGCCCTACAGGCTCCTACGAGCAGTACTTC
CASSPTGSYEQYF
>TRBV7-9|TRBJ2-1|TRBD1|.
TGTGCCAGCAGCCCCCGACAGGGCTACAATGAGCAGTTCTTC
CASSPRQGYNEQFF
>TRBV30|TRBJ2-3|TRBD2|.
TGTGCCTGGAGTACCGGCCTAGCGGTTAACACAGATACGCAGTATTTT
CAWSTGLAVNTDTQYF
>TRBV4-1|TRBJ1-2|TRBD1|many
TGCGCCAGCAGCCCTTTCCCGGACAGGACCTCCCTAGCGGGCGGCTACACCTTC
CASSPFPDRTSLAGGYTF
>TRBV9|TRBJ1-2|.|.
TGTGCCAGCAGCGAAGGGGTAGACTATGGCTACACCTTC
CASSEGVDYGYTF
>TRBV7-2|TRBJ2-1|.|few
TGTGCCAGCAGCTTAGCTCGGGGGACCTACAATGAGCAGTTCTTC
CASSLARGTYNEQFF